This is a list of T cell receptor beta chains from one sample in a study of blood T cell repertoires in COVID-19. Assay: immunoSEQ multiplex PCR; the TCRdb copy retains only in-frame clones and omits some. The data contain 250,000 to 350,000 clones, 80% to 90% of them singletons. Sequenced material: PBMCs or T cells enriched from blood (not recorded which). Every receptor here comes from a woman in her twenties or thirties who had recovered from COVID-19. CDR3s include the opening cysteine and the closing phenylalanine or tryptophan. A D gene is named only where the DNA matches it firmly. Clone size appears in some rows only: once, few, many, or a class for an expanded clone.

NA	TRBV12-3/TRBV12-4	NA	TRBJ2-2	CASSRRGTGELFF	TGTGCCAGCAGCCGACGGGGGACCGGGGAGCTGTTTTTT
NA	TRBV15	once	TRBJ1-1	CATSREARVNTEAFF	TGTGCCACCAGCAGAGAGGCCAGGGTGAACACTGAAGCTTTCTTT
NA	TRBV20-1	once	TRBJ1-2	CSASGPGNYGYTF	TGCAGTGCGAGTGGTCCGGGAAACTATGGCTACACCTTC
NA	TRBV29-1	NA	TRBJ2-1	CSVEDRRYNEQFF	TGCAGCGTTGAAGATAGGCGGTACAATGAGCAGTTCTTC
NA	TRBV5-6	NA	TRBJ1-2	CASSLEGVRGYTF	TGTGCCAGCAGCTTGGAGGGGGTCCGTGGCTACACCTTC
TRBD1	TRBV28	NA	TRBJ1-2	CASSLRGQYGYTF	TGTGCCAGCAGTTTACGGGGACAGTATGGCTACACCTTC
TRBD2	TRBV18	NA	TRBJ2-1	CASSPGVREGVLSYNEQFF	TGTGCCAGCTCACCAGGCGTGCGGGAGGGCGTGCTCTCCTACAATGAGCAGTTCTTC
TRBD1	TRBV6-5	NA	TRBJ1-4	CASARQGANEKLFF	TGTGCCAGCGCCAGACAGGGGGCAAACGAAAAACTGTTTTTT
TRBD1	TRBV5-4	NA	TRBJ2-1	CASSLGGTGDGEQFF	TGTGCCAGCAGCTTGGGGGGGACAGGGGACGGTGAGCAGTTCTTC
TRBD2	TRBV11-3	NA	TRBJ2-5	CASSLDGGIKTEETQYF	TGTGCCAGCAGCTTAGACGGGGGGATTAAAACCGAAGAGACCCAGTACTTC
TRBD2	TRBV4-2	NA	TRBJ2-2	CASSPGTSGGTTGELFF	TGTGCCAGCAGCCCCGGGACTAGCGGGGGGACCACCGGGGAGCTGTTTTTT
TRBD1	TRBV5-1	NA	TRBJ1-1	CASSLDGQGHTEAFF	TGCGCCAGCAGCTTGGACGGACAGGGGCACACTGAAGCTTTCTTT
TRBD1	TRBV5-1	NA	TRBJ1-4	CASRPGTGGEKLFF	TGCGCCAGCAGACCCGGGACAGGGGGAGAAAAACTGTTTTTT
NA	TRBV18	NA	TRBJ2-5	CASSPLADQETQYF	TGTGCCAGCTCACCCTTGGCAGATCAAGAGACCCAGTACTTC
NA	TRBV4-1	NA	TRBJ2-1	CASSHDRSIYNEQFF	TGCGCCAGCAGCCACGACAGGTCCATCTACAATGAGCAGTTCTTC
NA	TRBV19	NA	TRBJ1-2	CASSGSSISGYTF	TGTGCCAGTAGTGGGAGTAGCATCAGTGGCTACACCTTC
NA	TRBV4-2	NA	TRBJ2-5	CASSQESPGGVRQETQYF	TGTGCCAGCAGCCAAGAATCGCCGGGCGGGGTTCGGCAAGAGACCCAGTACTTC
TRBD2	TRBV5-1	NA	TRBJ2-1	CASSSSSSGRLDEQFF	TGCGCCAGCAGCTCGTCTTCTAGCGGGAGGCTGGATGAGCAGTTCTTC
TRBD1	TRBV5-6	NA	TRBJ1-6	CASSSLGQGDGSPLHF	TGTGCCAGCAGCTCCCTGGGACAGGGGGATGGTTCACCCCTCCACTTT
TRBD1	TRBV9	NA	TRBJ1-4	CASSVGTGAGRGEKLFF	TGTGCCAGCAGCGTGGGGACAGGGGCAGGGCGAGGTGAAAAACTGTTTTTT